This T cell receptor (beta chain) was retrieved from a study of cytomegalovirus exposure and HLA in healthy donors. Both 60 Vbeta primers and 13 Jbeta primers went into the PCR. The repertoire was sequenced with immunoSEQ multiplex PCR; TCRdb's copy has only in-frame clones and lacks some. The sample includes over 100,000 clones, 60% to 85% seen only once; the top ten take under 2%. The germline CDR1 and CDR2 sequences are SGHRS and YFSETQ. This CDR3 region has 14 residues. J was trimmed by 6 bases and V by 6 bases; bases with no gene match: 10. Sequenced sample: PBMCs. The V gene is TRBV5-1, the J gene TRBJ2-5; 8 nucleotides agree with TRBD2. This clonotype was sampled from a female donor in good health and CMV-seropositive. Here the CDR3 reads CASMPMGLGKTQYF. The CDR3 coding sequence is TGCGCCAGCATGCCCATGGGACTAGGGAAGACCCAGTACTTC. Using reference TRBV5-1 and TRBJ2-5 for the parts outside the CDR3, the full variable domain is KAGVTQTPRYLIKTRGQQVTLSCSPISGHRSVSWYQQTPGQGLQFLFEYFSETQRNKGNFPGRFSGRQFSNSRSEMNVSTLELGDSALYLCASMPMGLGKTQYFGPGTRLLVL.